The rows below give T cell receptor beta chains drawn from one sample of a study of T cells after posttransplantation cyclophosphamide. Produced via immunoSEQ multiplex PCR; TCRdb's table is partial and in-frame only. The sample lists 9,500 to 12,000 clones, around nine tenths occurring once. The specimen comprised PBMCs, sampled after allogeneic stem cell transplant with posttransplant cyclophosphamide. The receptors shown here come from a female patient aged 25-39 years who received an allogeneic stem cell transplant from an unrelated donor, was CMV-positive, and had no GVHD. Some T cells may be transferred from the graft donor. The CDR3 runs from the conserved cysteine through the conserved F or W. A D gene is named only where the DNA matches it firmly. Clone size is given for some rows only: seen once, a few or many times, or a class if the clone is expanded.

J gene	clone size	V gene	D gene	CDR3 protein	CDR3 DNA
TRBJ1-5	.	TRBV18	TRBD1	CASSPRQGSEPQHF	TGTGCCAGCTCACCCAGACAGGGCAGTGAGCCCCAGCATTTT
TRBJ1-2	.	TRBV6-1	TRBD1	CASSGDRAAGYTF	TGTGCCAGCAGTGGGGACAGGGCGGCTGGCTACACCTTC
TRBJ2-7	.	TRBV18	TRBD2	CASALKPGSSGIPKQYF	TGTGCCAGCGCACTAAAGCCCGGGTCGAGCGGGATTCCTAAGCAGTACTTC
TRBJ1-1	.	TRBV28	.	CASSFGGTEAFF	TGTGCCAGCAGTTTTGGAGGGACTGAAGCTTTCTTT
TRBJ2-5	.	TRBV6-1	.	CASTLERRETQYF	TGTGCCAGCACGCTCGAGCGTCGAGAGACCCAGTACTTC
TRBJ2-7	.	TRBV14	TRBD1	CASSLQDRGHEQYF	TGTGCCAGCAGCCTGCAGGACAGGGGCCACGAGCAGTACTTC
TRBJ2-3	.	TRBV28	TRBD1	CASSLSFRGARGHEEGTDTQYF	TGTGCCAGCAGTTTGAGTTTTCGAGGGGCCAGGGGGCATGAGGAGGGCACAGATACGCAGTATTTT
TRBJ1-5	.	TRBV7-9	.	CASSVDSLNQPQHF	TGTGCCAGCAGCGTGGACAGCTTGAATCAGCCCCAGCATTTT
TRBJ2-7	.	TRBV7-9	TRBD1	CASSFRRQGGYEQYF	TGTGCCAGCAGCTTCCGGAGACAGGGTGGATACGAGCAGTACTTC
TRBJ2-1	.	TRBV21-1	.	CASSKESGRASSSYNEQFF	TGTGCCAGCAGCAAGGAAAGTGGGCGGGCAAGTAGCTCCTACAATGAGCAGTTCTTC
TRBJ2-5	once	TRBV28	TRBD2	CASSQLAGGPEWQETQYF	TGTGCCAGCAGTCAGCTAGCGGGAGGGCCGGAATGGCAAGAGACCCAGTACTTC
TRBJ1-4	few	TRBV10-2	.	CASSEPGGWRSTNEKLFF	TGCGCCAGCAGTGAGCCCGGCGGTTGGCGGTCGACTAATGAAAAACTGTTTTTT
TRBJ2-7	few	TRBV10-3	TRBD2	CAISGGTSAYEQYF	TGTGCCATCAGTGGAGGGACTAGCGCCTACGAGCAGTACTTC
TRBJ2-5	.	TRBV7-9	.	CASSFNGRVTKETQYF	TGTGCCAGCAGCTTCAACGGTAGAGTTACTAAAGAGACCCAGTACTTC
TRBJ2-2	once	TRBV11-2	.	CASSLWRENTGELFF	TGTGCCAGCAGCCTTTGGCGGGAAAACACCGGGGAGCTGTTTTTT
TRBJ1-1	.	TRBV5-1	.	CASSFLSWQGYDTEAFF	TGCGCCAGCAGCTTTTTAAGTTGGCAGGGGTATGACACTGAAGCTTTCTTT
TRBJ2-1	.	TRBV11-2	TRBD2	CASSRLGLAGDEQFF	TGTGCCAGCAGCCGACTGGGACTAGCGGGAGATGAGCAGTTCTTC
TRBJ2-1	.	TRBV4-2	TRBD2	CASSQGTSGVNEQFF	TGTGCCAGCAGCCAGGGGACTAGCGGGGTCAATGAGCAGTTCTTC
TRBJ2-3	.	TRBV6-1	TRBD2	CASRSGGIWNTQYF	TGTGCCAGCCGGAGCGGGGGAATTTGGAATACGCAGTATTTT
TRBJ1-2	.	TRBV5-1	TRBD1	CASSLASGGNGYTF	TGCGCCAGCAGCTTGGCCTCAGGGGGGAATGGCTACACCTTC
TRBJ1-5	.	TRBV2	.	CASRTGGQPQHF	TGTGCCAGCAGGACCGGAGGACAGCCCCAGCATTTT
TRBJ1-1	.	TRBV13	.	CASSFRVANTEAFF	TGTGCCAGCAGCTTCAGGGTCGCCAACACTGAAGCTTTCTTT
TRBJ2-7	.	TRBV27	.	CASSLDFRGGYEQYF	TGTGCCAGCAGCCTAGATTTTAGGGGCGGCTACGAGCAGTACTTC
TRBJ2-1	.	TRBV5-1	TRBD1	CASSLEDRAGKQFF	TGCGCCAGCAGCTTGGAGGACAGGGCAGGAAAGCAGTTCTTC
TRBJ2-7	.	TRBV30	TRBD1	CAWSVAPGQGYEQYF	TGTGCCTGGAGTGTTGCTCCGGGACAGGGCTACGAGCAGTACTTC
TRBJ2-3	.	TRBV7-6	TRBD2	CASSHSRTSTTDTQYF	TGTGCCAGCAGCCATAGCAGGACTAGCACCACAGATACGCAGTATTTT
TRBJ2-1	.	TRBV7-9	TRBD2	CASSYSSSGAINEQFF	TGTGCCAGCAGCTACTCGTCTAGCGGAGCCATTAATGAGCAGTTCTTC
TRBJ2-7	.	TRBV29-1	TRBD2	CSVGGLAGNYEQYF	TGCAGCGTGGGAGGACTAGCGGGGAACTACGAGCAGTACTTC
TRBJ2-5	.	TRBV5-1	.	CASSLTGLHLAEETQYF	TGCGCCAGCAGCTTAACAGGGCTGCATCTTGCAGAAGAGACCCAGTACTTC
TRBJ1-2	.	TRBV18	.	CASSGRESYGYTF	TGTGCCAGCTCAGGAAGGGAGAGCTATGGCTACACCTTC
TRBJ2-4	once	TRBV4-1	TRBD2	CASSQAVAGAVNIQYF	TGCGCCAGCAGCCAAGCAGTAGCGGGAGCGGTAAACATTCAGTACTTC
TRBJ2-7	.	TRBV5-1	TRBD2	CASSAGDAYEQYF	TGCGCCAGCAGCGCGGGGGACGCGTACGAGCAGTACTTC
TRBJ2-1	.	TRBV27	TRBD2	CASSLSRVAGGEQFF	TGTGCCAGCAGTTTATCGAGGGTAGCGGGAGGTGAGCAGTTCTTC
TRBJ2-2	.	TRBV28	.	CASTWGAGELFF	TGTGCCAGCACCTGGGGGGCCGGGGAGCTGTTTTTT
TRBJ2-3	.	TRBV4-1	.	CASSQEGTAVTQYF	TGCGCCAGCAGCCAAGAAGGAACAGCCGTAACGCAGTATTTT
TRBJ2-5	.	TRBV10-1	.	CASSGQTNLQETQYF	TGCGCCAGCAGCGGACAGACCAACCTCCAAGAGACCCAGTACTTC
TRBJ2-5	.	TRBV25-1	TRBD2	CASSEYIGGLAAETQYF	TGTGCCAGCAGTGAATACATTGGCGGACTAGCGGCAGAGACCCAGTACTTC
TRBJ1-6	.	TRBV19	.	CASCQGLYSPLHF	TGTGCCAGTTGTCAGGGATTGTATTCACCCCTCCACTTT
TRBJ2-1	few	TRBV27	.	CASSSPPRPMANEQFF	TGTGCCAGCAGTTCCCCGCCCCGTCCAATGGCTAATGAGCAGTTCTTC
TRBJ2-1	.	TRBV9	.	CASSVVVGGYNEQFF	TGTGCCAGCAGCGTAGTGGTAGGAGGATACAATGAGCAGTTCTTC
TRBJ2-1	.	TRBV6-1	.	CASSEAGAYNEQFF	TGTGCCAGCAGTGAAGCAGGGGCCTACAATGAGCAGTTCTTC
TRBJ1-4	.	TRBV6-5	.	CASSNTGDNEKLFF	TGTGCCTCCTCAAATACAGGCGATAATGAAAAACTGTTTTTT
TRBJ1-1	.	TRBV2	.	CASSERYPPKTEAFF	TGTGCCAGCAGTGAAAGATACCCCCCTAAGACTGAAGCTTTCTTT
TRBJ1-4	.	TRBV9	.	CASSVFGSTNEKLFF	TGTGCCAGCAGCGTATTCGGTTCAACTAATGAAAAACTGTTTTTT
TRBJ1-2	once	TRBV14	TRBD1	CASSLYRTGRSQDGYTF	TGTGCCAGCAGCCTGTATCGGACAGGGCGGTCCCAGGACGGCTACACCTTC
TRBJ2-7	.	TRBV10-3	TRBD1	CAISESRRDRDHEQYF	TGTGCCATCAGTGAGTCGAGGAGGGACAGGGACCACGAGCAGTACTTC
TRBJ2-5	.	TRBV5-1	.	CASSFPGKETQYF	TGCGCCAGCAGCTTCCCGGGGAAAGAGACCCAGTACTTC
TRBJ2-1	.	TRBV29-1	.	CSVLQVLVQFF	TGCAGCGTTTTACAGGTCCTGGTTCAGTTCTTC
TRBJ1-1	.	TRBV6-1	.	CASSLGQPTEAFF	TGTGCCAGCAGCCTCGGACAGCCCACTGAAGCTTTCTTT
TRBJ1-1	.	TRBV2	.	CATHVGRNTEAFF	TGTGCGACCCACGTTGGGAGAAACACTGAAGCTTTCTTT
TRBJ2-1	.	TRBV15	TRBD1	CATTGQGGYNEQFF	TGTGCCACCACTGGACAGGGGGGATACAATGAGCAGTTCTTC